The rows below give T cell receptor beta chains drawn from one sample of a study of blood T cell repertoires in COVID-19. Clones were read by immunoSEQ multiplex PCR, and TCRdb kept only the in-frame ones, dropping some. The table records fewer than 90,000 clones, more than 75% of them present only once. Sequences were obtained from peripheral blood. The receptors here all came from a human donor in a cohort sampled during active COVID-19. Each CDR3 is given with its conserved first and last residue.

CDR3 protein: CASSQEEGGYTF
J gene: TRBJ1-2
V gene: TRBV4-2

CDR3 protein: CASSLTRYEQFF
J gene: TRBJ2-1
V gene: TRBV11-2

CDR3 protein: CASSFSGSGNEQFF
J gene: TRBJ2-1
V gene: TRBV7-6

CDR3 protein: CASSPLAGLAGVYNEQFF
J gene: TRBJ2-1
V gene: TRBV27

CDR3 protein: CASPQGANTGELFF
J gene: TRBJ2-2
V gene: TRBV7-9

CDR3 protein: CASSSGDPTDTQYF
J gene: TRBJ2-3
V gene: TRBV11-3

CDR3 protein: CASSAEQGSISPLHF
J gene: TRBJ1-6
V gene: TRBV6-4

CDR3 protein: CASSPWTGGALSSTDTQYF
J gene: TRBJ2-3
V gene: TRBV28

CDR3 protein: CAISEGQGDQPQHF
J gene: TRBJ1-5
V gene: TRBV10-3

CDR3 protein: CSVVLAATYNEQFF
J gene: TRBJ2-1
V gene: TRBV29-1

CDR3 protein: CASSPTGGLYEQYF
J gene: TRBJ2-7
V gene: TRBV27

CDR3 protein: CASSRLDTGELFF
J gene: TRBJ2-2
V gene: TRBV6-2/TRBV6-3

CDR3 protein: CASSQVGSASGRDEQFF
J gene: TRBJ2-1
V gene: TRBV4-1

CDR3 protein: CASRKSGSTDTQYF
J gene: TRBJ2-3
V gene: TRBV27

CDR3 protein: CASSLLNTGELFF
J gene: TRBJ2-2
V gene: TRBV12-3/TRBV12-4

CDR3 protein: CASFKQALSYEQYF
J gene: TRBJ2-7
V gene: TRBV28

CDR3 protein: CASTLGGEQYF
J gene: TRBJ2-7
V gene: TRBV5-4

CDR3 protein: CASSPIGTGPDTQYF
J gene: TRBJ2-3
V gene: TRBV18

CDR3 protein: CASSQVAGGPPEQYF
J gene: TRBJ2-7
V gene: TRBV14

CDR3 protein: CASSLDRVLGEQFF
J gene: TRBJ2-1
V gene: TRBV5-1

CDR3 protein: CASSLVVSSNEQYF
J gene: TRBJ2-7
V gene: TRBV5-1

CDR3 protein: CASSPYSTRLGEAFF
J gene: TRBJ1-1
V gene: TRBV18

CDR3 protein: CASSLLHRSSGNTIYF
J gene: TRBJ1-3
V gene: TRBV11-2

CDR3 protein: CATILRGGTEAFF
J gene: TRBJ1-1
V gene: TRBV19

CDR3 protein: CASSLGGGRNEQFF
J gene: TRBJ2-1
V gene: TRBV11-2

CDR3 protein: CASTRASSYNEQFF
J gene: TRBJ2-1
V gene: TRBV11-3

CDR3 protein: CASSLGLAKNTGELFF
J gene: TRBJ2-2
V gene: TRBV5-8

CDR3 protein: CASNPRGAGNEKLFF
J gene: TRBJ1-4
V gene: TRBV19

CDR3 protein: CASSRDISPDRLDTDTQYF
J gene: TRBJ2-3
V gene: TRBV10-2

CDR3 protein: CASSLLDNRYGYTF
J gene: TRBJ1-2
V gene: TRBV6-2/TRBV6-3

CDR3 protein: CASSLVVSSYNSPLHF
J gene: TRBJ1-6
V gene: TRBV5-6

CDR3 protein: CASSISVRYQETQYF
J gene: TRBJ2-5
V gene: TRBV19

CDR3 protein: CASSVDSLTDTQYF
J gene: TRBJ2-3
V gene: TRBV9

CDR3 protein: CASSEFRGDGYTF
J gene: TRBJ1-2
V gene: TRBV6-1

CDR3 protein: CASSLGGQNYGYTF
J gene: TRBJ1-2
V gene: TRBV7-8

CDR3 protein: CASSGWTQETQYF
J gene: TRBJ2-5
V gene: TRBV19

CDR3 protein: CATGRGFTGELFF
J gene: TRBJ2-2
V gene: TRBV24-1

CDR3 protein: CASSQGTAGVYTDTQYF
J gene: TRBJ2-3
V gene: TRBV4-1

CDR3 protein: CASSPRGGTGELFF
J gene: TRBJ2-2
V gene: TRBV4-2

CDR3 protein: CASSDPGAVNTEAFF
J gene: TRBJ1-1
V gene: TRBV2

CDR3 protein: CASSGPGQGSNQPQHF
J gene: TRBJ1-5
V gene: TRBV6-1

CDR3 protein: CASSLNRIGSSYNEQFF
J gene: TRBJ2-1
V gene: TRBV11-3